These 28 T cell receptor beta chains originate from one sample sequenced in a study of patients and donors after allogeneic stem cell transplantation. A single record per CDR3 protein comes from TCRdb applying MiXCR to the RT-PCR reads. The data hold some 880,000 distinct CDR3 sequences, with approximately 18% observed a single time. Sequences were obtained from blood, either unsorted or a sorted T cell fraction (not recorded which). The receptor set was obtained from a human donor who was either an allogeneic HSCT recipient or a stem cell or donor lymphocyte infusion donor (not recorded which). It is not recorded whose cells these are; they may come from a transplant donor.

This clonotype showed up just a few times. The chain carries TRBV4-2 and TRBJ2-5, with TRBD2 as a possible D gene (5 bases). Trimming cost V 1 base and J 5 bases, with 14 bases left between them. The CDR3 totals 15 residues. The germline V gene encodes CDR1 LGHNA and CDR2 YNFKEQ. The CDR3 DNA sequence: TGTGCCAGCAGCCAAGGCCCGGATAAGCGGGAGACCCAGTACTTC. It is translated as CASSQGPDKRETQYF.

The chain carries TRBV11-2 and TRBJ2-5; 9 bases fit TRBD1. The junction had 13 bases not matched to a gene; V was cut back by 1 base and J by 4 bases. This CDR3 is built from 18 residues. Germline values: CDR1 SGHAT, CDR2 FQNNGV. The CDR3 sequence is CASSLVGPRTGAGETQYF. The CDR3 DNA is TGTGCCAGCAGCTTAGTGGGACCTCGGACAGGGGCGGGAGAGACCCAGTACTTC. The full variable domain, its missing parts supplied by reference TRBV11-2 and TRBJ2-5, is EAGVAQSPRYKIIEKRQSVAFWCNPISGHATLYWYQQILGQGPKLLIQFQNNGVVDDSQLPKDRFSAERLKGVDSTLKIQPAKLEDSAVYLCASSLVGPRTGAGETQYFGPGTRLLVL.

The chain joins TRBV6-1 to TRBJ1-2; TRBD1 agrees at 7 bases. Trimming removed 6 bases from V and 6 bases from J; junction bases left unmatched: 7. Germline V CDR1 and CDR2: MNHNS, SASEGT. This CDR3 comprises 13 residues. The CDR3 DNA sequence: TGTGCCAGCAGGAAGACAGGGCGGAATGGCTACACCTTC. Its protein is CASRKTGRNGYTF.

The chain couples TRBV12-5 to TRBJ2-1, with D maybe TRBD2 (6 bases). V lost 6 bases to trimming and J lost 3 bases, with 18 bases between them. The CDR3 has 16 amino acids. Germline CDR1 and CDR2: LGHNT and FRNRAP. DNA for the CDR3: TGTGCTAGTGGGCGGGATTTTGGGACGGACTACAATGAGCAGTTCTTC. Amino acid sequence: CASGRDFGTDYNEQFF.

This clonotype was recorded a few times. V gene TRBV7-2 combines with J gene TRBJ2-3; 9 nucleotides align to TRBD2. The length of the CDR3 is 17 residues. V trimming: 4 bases; J trimming: 5 bases; junction bases outside the gene matches: 13. Per the germline V gene, CDR1 is SGHTA and CDR2 is FQGNSA. The CDR3 here is CASSSQSGLARVDTQYF. CDR3 nucleotide sequence: TGTGCCAGCAGCTCGCAAAGCGGACTAGCGAGGGTAGATACGCAGTATTTT.

This clonotype was picked up a small number of times. The chain joins TRBV20-1 to TRBJ1-1, with D uncertain. This CDR3 is 12 amino acids long. The V gene lost 3 bases and the J gene lost 0 bases, with 5 bases spanning the gap. Per germline, CDR1 DFQATT and CDR2 SNEGSKA (reference sequence). The CDR3: CSASGVNTEAFF. The CDR3, as DNA: TGCAGTGCTAGCGGAGTGAACACTGAAGCTTTCTTT.

The chain joins TRBV5-6 to TRBJ2-5; D gene unclear. Trimming stripped 0 bases from V and 0 bases from J, with 3 bases between. The V gene's germline CDR1 is SGHDT and CDR2 YYEEEE. The CDR3 spans 13 residues. The CDR3 bases are TGTGCCAGCAGCTTGGCGTACCAAGAGACCCAGTACTTC. Translated: CASSLAYQETQYF.

This clonotype was detected a few times. This sequence joins TRBV5-1 and TRBJ1-2; 12 nucleotides line up with TRBD1. V lost 8 bases to trimming and J lost 4 bases; unmatched junction nucleotides: 9. Germline assignment: CDR1 SGHRS and CDR2 YFSETQ. The CDR3 contains 15 residues. CDR3 in amino acids: CARDEGTGGVYGYTF. The CDR3 DNA sequence: TGCGCCAGAGACGAAGGGACAGGGGGCGTCTATGGCTACACCTTC.

A few counts support this clonotype. This chain links TRBV20-1 with TRBJ2-7; tentatively, D is TRBD2 (6 bases). V was clipped by 0 bases and J by 2 bases, with 20 bases between them. Germline values: CDR1 DFQATT, CDR2 SNEGSKA (reference sequence). The CDR3 runs to 17 residues. The CDR3: CSARDWAAASVTYEQYF. The CDR3 DNA reads TGCAGTGCTAGAGATTGGGCCGCGGCTAGCGTAACCTACGAGCAGTACTTC.

There are a few counts of this clonotype. The V gene is TRBV10-3, the J gene TRBJ2-7; maybe TRBD1 (5 bases). Looked up from germline, CDR1 is ENHRY and CDR2 is SYGVKD. The CDR3 runs to 11 residues. V was shortened by 8 bases and J by 12 bases, with 17 bases between the two germline ends. Written as DNA, the CDR3 is TGTGCCATCCAGGACACTACGGAGTTGTACTTC. Encoded protein: CAIQDTTELYF.

Many counts were recorded for this clonotype. This chain connects TRBV6-1 to TRBJ2-1; D gene ambiguous. Germline CDR1 and CDR2: MNHNS and SASEGT. The CDR3 has 15 residues. The V end lost 6 bases, the J end lost 2 bases, and 14 bases lay between the germline ends. In nucleotides, the CDR3 is TGTGCCAGCAGCTATGACTCGGGTCCCTACAATGAGCAGTTCTTC. Protein product: CASSYDSGPYNEQFF.

The chain is built from TRBV30 and TRBJ2-7; D gene unclear. The CDR3 is 12 residues long. V lost 3 bases and J lost 4, with 10 bases in between. Germline V lookup: CDR1 GTSNPN, CDR2 SVGIG (reference sequence). The CDR3 loop is CAWSGWLYEQYF. As DNA, the CDR3 is TGTGCCTGGAGCGGCTGGCTGTACGAGCAGTACTTC.

The table lists this clonotype with a few counts. The chain joins TRBV20-1 to TRBJ2-3, with 8 bases aligning to TRBD2. Germline assignment: CDR1 DFQATT and CDR2 SNEGSKA (reference sequence). The CDR3 extends over 14 amino acids. After removal of 1 base from V and 4 bases from J, the junction contained 4 bases not matched to a gene. DNA of the CDR3: TGCAGTGCTAGAGTAGCGGGATCCGCAGATACGCAGTATTTT. It codes for CSARVAGSADTQYF.

There are a few counts of this clonotype. This chain connects TRBV5-1 to TRBJ2-7; TRBD2 aligns across 11 bases. The CDR3 runs to 15 residues. Germline V gene lookup returns CDR1 SGHRS and CDR2 YFSETQ. The V segment lost 2 bases and the J segment 2 bases; nucleotides outside the gene matches: 3. For the CDR3, the DNA is TGCGCCAGCAGCTTTCGGGGACTAGCGGCCTACGAGCAGTACTTC. This codes for CASSFRGLAAYEQYF. Based on the CDR3 plus reference TRBV5-1 and TRBJ2-7, the full variable domain is KAGVTQTPRYLIKTRGQQVTLSCSPISGHRSVSWYQQTPGQGLQFLFEYFSETQRNKGNFPGRFSGRQFSNSRSEMNVSTLELGDSALYLCASSFRGLAAYEQYFGPGTRLTVT.

The CDR3 is CSVVSLTGMNTEAFF. The CDR3 DNA follows: TGCAGCGTTGTTAGCCTAACTGGGATGAACACTGAAGCTTTCTTT. The J gene is TRBJ1-1, the V gene TRBV29-1; no clear D gene. The CDR3 totals 15 residues. The germline V and J ends were trimmed by 4 bases and 0 bases, with 15 bases remaining between them. CDR1 and CDR2 from the germline V gene are SQVTM and ANQGSEA. Looking up the rest from reference TRBV29-1 and TRBJ1-1 gives the full variable domain: SAVISQKPSRDICQRGTSLTIQCQVDSQVTMMFWYRQQPGQSLTLIATANQGSEATYESGFVIDKFPISRPNLTFSTLTVSNMSPEDSSIYLCSVVSLTGMNTEAFFGQGTRLTVV.

The V gene is TRBV7-6, the J gene TRBJ1-2; TRBD1 is a possible D gene (5 bases). V lost 4 bases, J lost 1 base, and 10 bases lay in between. Germline V gene sequence: CDR1 SGHVS, CDR2 FNYEAQ. The CDR3 has 14 residues. CDR3 DNA sequence: TGTGCCAGCAGCTCCGGACACCATAACTATGGCTACACCTTC. Translation gives CASSSGHHNYGYTF.

This clonotype turned up a few times. The rearrangement uses TRBV20-1 and TRBJ1-2, with D perhaps TRBD1 (5 bases). Germline CDR1 DFQATT, CDR2 SNEGSKA (reference sequence). V lost 3 bases and J lost 1, with 6 bases in between. This CDR3 is built from 12 residues. The CDR3 bases are TGCAGTGCTAGCGGGGGTAACTATGGCTACACCTTC. Its protein product is CSASGGNYGYTF.

This sequence joins TRBV3-1 and TRBJ2-3; no clear D. There are 12 residues in the CDR3. Trimming cost V 0 bases and J 10 bases, with 8 bases left between them. The germline CDR1 and CDR2 sequences are LGHDT and YNNKEL (reference sequence). The CDR3 is CASSQDPRAQYF. In DNA, the CDR3 is TGTGCCAGCAGCCAAGACCCCCGGGCGCAGTATTTT.

In this sample, this clonotype turned up a few times. The chain carries TRBV12-3 or TRBV12-4 and TRBJ2-7, with unresolved D. Trimming removed 3 bases at V and 7 bases at J, with 13 bases between. This CDR3 has 13 amino acids. The CDR3 is CASSFLLIGEQYF. CDR3 in DNA: TGTGCCAGCAGTTTCCTCTTAATAGGAGAGCAGTACTTC.

This clonotype was detected a few times. The rearrangement links TRBV7-2 to TRBJ1-1, with D possibly being TRBD1 (6 bases). CDR1 is SGHTA and CDR2 is FQGNSA in the germline V gene. This CDR3 is built from 17 residues. V lost 1 base and J 2 bases, leaving 17 bases between the germline ends. The CDR3 DNA is TGTGCCAGCAGCTTAGTTCGTTGGGGGACAATAAACACTGAAGCTTTCTTT. Translation gives CASSLVRWGTINTEAFF.

The DNA for the CDR3 is TGTGCCAGCAGCGTCGGGACAGCTAATGAAAAACTGTTTTTT. It codes for CASSVGTANEKLFF. The rearrangement links TRBV7-9 to TRBJ1-4; 7 bases are a match to TRBD1. Trimming cost V 5 bases and J 3 bases; bases outside gene matches: 3. This CDR3 is built from 14 residues. CDR1 is SEHNR, CDR2 FQNEAQ, per germline (reference sequence). The full variable domain, in which reference TRBV7-9 and TRBJ1-4 provide the parts outside the CDR3, is DTGVSQNPRHKITKRGQNVTFRCDPISEHNRLYWYRQTLGQGPEFLTYFQNEAQLEKSRLLSDRFSAERPKGSFSTLEIQRTEQGDSAMYLCASSVGTANEKLFFGSGTQLSVL.

This clonotype was recorded a few times. The chain has TRBV30 and TRBJ1-1; D not resolved. The CDR3 length is 12 residues. V was trimmed by 0 bases and J by 5 bases, leaving 7 bases between them. Germline V gives CDR1 GTSNPN, CDR2 SVGIG (reference sequence). This chain's CDR3 is CAWSVSGTEAFF. The CDR3, as DNA: TGTGCCTGGAGTGTGTCTGGGACTGAAGCTTTCTTT.

This clonotype turned up a few times. Written as DNA, the CDR3 is TGTGCCAGCATGGGATCGGCTGGAAACACCATATATTTT. Encoded protein: CASMGSAGNTIYF. The chain couples TRBV25-1 to TRBJ1-3; no reliable D call. V gave up 7 bases and J gave up 2 bases, with 9 bases separating them. This CDR3 is 13 amino acids long. CDR1 MGHDK and CDR2 SYGVNS come from the germline V gene.

This clonotype was counted only a few times. This chain links TRBV2 with TRBJ1-1, with a possible D match to TRBD1 (6 bases). The CDR3 runs to 11 residues. V shed 4 bases and J shed 11 bases, with 11 bases lying between them. Per the germline V gene, CDR1 is SNHLY and CDR2 is FYNNEI. The CDR3 nucleotides are TGTGCCAGCAGTGTGGGGGGCGGTGCTTTCTTT. It specifies CASSVGGGAFF.

The chain couples TRBV6-2 or TRBV6-3 to TRBJ1-6, with D possibly matching TRBD1 (6 bases). The germline CDR1 and CDR2 sequences are MNHEY and SVGEGT. The CDR3 has 17 amino acids. Trimming removed 2 bases from V and 0 bases from J, with 11 bases in between. CDR3 nucleotides: TGTGCCAGCAGTTACGGGCGGACAGTCTCCTATAATTCACCCCTCCACTTT. Translating gives CASSYGRTVSYNSPLHF.

The chain carries TRBV5-6 and TRBJ1-1; the D is unclear. Germline CDR1 and CDR2: SGHDT and YYEEEE. Trimming took 1 base from V and 4 from J, leaving 8 bases between them. The CDR3 loop spans 13 amino acids. CDR3 protein: CASSLTPSTEAFF. DNA for the CDR3: TGTGCCAGCAGCTTGACCCCCAGCACTGAAGCTTTCTTT.

This clonotype was recorded a few times. The chain couples TRBV9 to TRBJ2-1; no reliable D call. Trimming removed 0 bases at V and 5 bases at J, with 18 bases between. Per the germline V gene, CDR1 is SGDLS and CDR2 is YYNGEE. The CDR3 totals 17 residues. CDR3 amino acids: CASSVGPIPSWDNEQFF. CDR3 bases: TGTGCCAGCAGCGTAGGACCTATTCCTAGTTGGGACAATGAGCAGTTCTTC.

In this sample, this clonotype turned up a few times. The CDR3 here is CASRTSVGGEQYF. CDR3 DNA: TGTGCCAGCAGGACGTCCGTCGGCGGCGAGCAGTACTTC. V usage is TRBV12-3 or TRBV12-4 and J usage is TRBJ2-7; D is unresolved. The V and J ends lost 6 bases and 6 bases respectively, with 15 bases between them. The CDR3 contains 13 residues.